This TCR beta chain was recorded in a study of blood T cell repertoires in COVID-19. Seattle-derived patients entered the study during active infection and were followed longitudinally. The authors' processing: Reference gene primer amplification yielded estimated nucleated cell counts. Assay: immunoSEQ multiplex PCR; the TCRdb copy retains only in-frame clones and omits some. Clonal size and the V and J genes are those of that table, whereas D and trimming came from the DNA. The data contain roughly 280,000 clones, almost 90% of them singletons. The ends lost 0 bases at V and 2 bases at J; junction bases unmatched: 3. CDR1 SGDLS and CDR2 YYNGEE come from the germline V gene. This CDR3 spans 15 amino acids.

The chain recombines TRBV9 with TRBJ1-1; 8 bases are shared with TRBD1. Sequenced sample: peripheral blood. The TCR sequence derives from a woman in her 30s with COVID-19, enrolled during active disease. DNA of the CDR3: TGTGCCAGCAGCGTAGAGGACAGGGTAAACACTGAAGCTTTCTTT. Translating it yields CASSVEDRVNTEAFF.